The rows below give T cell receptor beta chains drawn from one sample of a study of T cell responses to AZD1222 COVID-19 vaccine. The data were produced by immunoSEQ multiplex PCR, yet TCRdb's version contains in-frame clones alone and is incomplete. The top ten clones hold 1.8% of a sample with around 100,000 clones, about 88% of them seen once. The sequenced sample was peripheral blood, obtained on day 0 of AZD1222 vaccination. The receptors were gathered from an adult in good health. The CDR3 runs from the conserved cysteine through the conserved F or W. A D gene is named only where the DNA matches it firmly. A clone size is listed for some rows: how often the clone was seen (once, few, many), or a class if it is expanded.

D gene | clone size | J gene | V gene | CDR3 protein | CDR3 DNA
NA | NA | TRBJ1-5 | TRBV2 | CASSENQGTQPQHF | TGTGCCAGCAGTGAGAACCAGGGCACTCAGCCCCAGCATTTT
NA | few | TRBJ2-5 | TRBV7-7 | CASSLSSEYQETQYF | TGTGCCAGCAGCTTAAGCAGCGAGTACCAAGAGACCCAGTACTTC
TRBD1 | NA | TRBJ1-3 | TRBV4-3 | CASSPKRSWTGVGNTIYF | TGCGCCAGCAGCCCGAAAAGATCGTGGACAGGGGTTGGAAACACCATATATTTT
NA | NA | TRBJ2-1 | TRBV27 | CASSPYMGGEQFF | TGTGCCAGCAGTCCCTATATGGGGGGTGAGCAGTTCTTC
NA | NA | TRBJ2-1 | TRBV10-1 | CASSETSTWNEQFF | TGCGCCAGCAGTGAGACTAGTACTTGGAATGAGCAGTTCTTC
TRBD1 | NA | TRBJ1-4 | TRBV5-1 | CASSIGTGGLGEKLFF | TGCGCCAGCAGCATAGGGACAGGGGGTTTGGGTGAAAAACTGTTTTTT
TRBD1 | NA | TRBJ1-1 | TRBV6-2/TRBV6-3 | CASSRPGQGIEAFF | TGTGCCAGCAGTAGACCGGGACAGGGGATTGAAGCTTTCTTT
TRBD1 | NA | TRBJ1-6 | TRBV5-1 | CASSRAADRGNSPLHF | TGCGCCAGCAGCCGGGCGGCGGACAGGGGAAATTCACCCCTCCACTTT
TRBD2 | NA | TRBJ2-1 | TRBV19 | CASVPTSGSYNEQFF | TGTGCCAGTGTCCCGACTAGCGGATCCTACAATGAGCAGTTCTTC
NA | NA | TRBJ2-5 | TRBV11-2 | CASSQGNQETQYF | TGTGCCAGCAGCCAGGGCAACCAAGAGACCCAGTACTTC
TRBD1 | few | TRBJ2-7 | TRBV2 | CASNRGQGGYEQYF | TGTGCCAGCAATCGGGGACAGGGGGGGTACGAGCAGTACTTC
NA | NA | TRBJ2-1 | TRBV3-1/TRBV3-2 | CASSQDAPNEQFF | TGTGCCAGCAGCCAAGACGCTCCCAATGAGCAGTTCTTC
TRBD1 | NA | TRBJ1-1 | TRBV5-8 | CASSPRTGRTEAFF | TGTGCCAGCAGCCCCCGGACAGGGCGGACTGAAGCTTTCTTT
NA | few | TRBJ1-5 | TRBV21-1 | CASKDSIAAVDNQPQHF | TGTGCCAGCAAAGACAGTATTGCGGCAGTTGATAATCAGCCCCAGCATTTT
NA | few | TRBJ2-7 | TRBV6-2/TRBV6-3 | CASSPKEPVGGDEQYF | TGTGCCAGCAGCCCCAAAGAACCCGTGGGCGGGGACGAGCAGTACTTC
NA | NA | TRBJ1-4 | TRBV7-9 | CASSLEGHGAEKLFF | TGTGCCAGCAGCTTAGAGGGTCATGGAGCTGAAAAACTGTTTTTT
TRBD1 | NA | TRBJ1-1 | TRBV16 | CASSPNWYYRDRGNSEAFF | TGTGCCAGCAGCCCGAATTGGTATTATCGGGACAGGGGTAACTCGGAAGCTTTCTTT
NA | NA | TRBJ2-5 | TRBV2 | CAIQMYQETQYF | TGTGCCATTCAGATGTACCAAGAGACCCAGTACTTC
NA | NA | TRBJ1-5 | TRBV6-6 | CASTWAIGNQPQHF | TGTGCCAGCACCTGGGCCATCGGCAATCAGCCCCAGCATTTT
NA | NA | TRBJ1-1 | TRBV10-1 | CASSEDGNTEAFF | TGCGCCAGCAGTGAGGACGGGAACACTGAAGCTTTCTTT
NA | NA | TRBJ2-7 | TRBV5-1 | CASSLDSTYEQYF | TGCGCCAGCAGCCTGGACAGTACCTACGAGCAGTACTTC
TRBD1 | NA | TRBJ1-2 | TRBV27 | CASSSPGQPNLGYTF | TGTGCCAGCAGTTCACCGGGACAGCCGAACTTAGGCTACACCTTC
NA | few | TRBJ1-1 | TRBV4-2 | CASSQEIRGRGTEAFF | TGTGCCAGCAGCCAAGAAATTCGGGGGAGAGGCACTGAAGCTTTCTTT
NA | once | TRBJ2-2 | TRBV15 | CATSRGPGGELFF | TGTGCCACCAGCAGAGGGCCGGGCGGGGAGCTGTTTTTT
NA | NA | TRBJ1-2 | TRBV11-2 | CASSLDRGSYGYTF | TGTGCCAGCAGCTTAGATCGTGGCAGCTATGGCTACACCTTC